The 28 T cell receptor beta chains in this list originate from one sample, sequenced in a study of blood T cell repertoires in COVID-19. Using immunoSEQ multiplex PCR, the repertoire was profiled, and TCRdb retains in-frame clones only, with some absent. The repertoire has 150,000 to 200,000 clones, more than 75% of them found once; the top ten carry around 17%. The specimen sequenced was PBMCs or T cells enriched from blood (not recorded which). All receptors derive from a woman aged 50 to 60 with acute COVID-19.

The rearrangement joins TRBV6-5 to TRBJ2-1; D may be TRBD1 (5 bases). CDR3 length: 12 amino acids. Trimming shortened V by 6 bases and J by 10 bases, and 13 bases separated the two germline ends. Germline CDR1 reads MNHEY; CDR2 reads SVGAGI. CDR3 sequence reads: CASSSGYGEQFF. CDR3 DNA: TGTGCCAGCAGCTCAGGGTACGGGGAGCAGTTCTTC.

The chain uses TRBV27 and TRBJ1-1; D gene ambiguous. V dropped 1 base and J dropped 1 base, with 16 bases sitting between them. The CDR3 is made up of 17 amino acids. Germline CDR1 MNHEY, CDR2 SMNVEV (reference sequence). CDR3 coding DNA: TGTGCCAGCAGTTTATACCTCGTTCCGAGGGCGAACACTGAAGCTTTCTTT. Encoded protein: CASSLYLVPRANTEAFF.

This chain joins TRBV19 and TRBJ1-2; possibly TRBD1 for D (5 bases). The V gene lost 3 bases and the J gene lost 8 bases, with 16 bases spanning the gap. Germline CDR1 LNHDA, CDR2 SQIVND (reference sequence). CDR3 length: 14 amino acids. The CDR3 DNA sequence: TGTGCCAGTAGTATGGCGGAGGGGATATACGGCTACACCTTC. It specifies CASSMAEGIYGYTF.

This clone is a singleton in its sample. The chain combines TRBV10-3 with TRBJ1-1; D remains ambiguous. This CDR3 is built from 13 residues. Germline values: CDR1 ENHRY, CDR2 SYGVKD. V lost 11 bases and J 6 bases, leaving 19 bases between the germline ends. This chain's CDR3 is CAPKGAQDSEAFF. CDR3 DNA: TGTGCCCCGAAAGGTGCTCAGGACTCTGAAGCTTTCTTT.

V and J are TRBV19 and TRBJ1-2, with 8 bases fitting TRBD1. V shed 5 bases, J shed 4 bases, and the junction held 9 bases outside the gene matches. The V gene's germline CDR1 is LNHDA and CDR2 SQIVND (reference sequence). There are 15 residues in the CDR3. CDR3 amino acids: CASSRPNGQGYGYTF. For the CDR3, the DNA is TGTGCCAGTAGTCGTCCGAACGGACAGGGCTATGGCTACACCTTC.

The rearrangement joins TRBV10-2 to TRBJ2-5; D remains ambiguous. Germline values: CDR1 WSHSY, CDR2 SAAADI. V lost 7 bases and J lost 2, with 14 bases in between. CDR3 size: 14 residues. The CDR3 reads CASTQTTPQETQYF. The DNA for the CDR3 is TGCGCCAGCACCCAAACTACGCCTCAAGAGACCCAGTACTTC.

The rearrangement links TRBV7-8 to TRBJ1-5; D remains ambiguous. The germline V gene has CDR1 SGHVS and CDR2 FQNEAQ. Trimming took off 1 base at V and 4 bases at J, with 20 bases between the two ends. This CDR3 is 18 amino acids long. The CDR3 DNA reads as TGTGCCAGCAGCTTAGAGATGGTAGGCCAGCGTTATAATCAGCCCCAGCATTTT. The encoded protein is CASSLEMVGQRYNQPQHF.

The chain employs TRBV6-5 and TRBJ1-4; no clear D. The length of the CDR3 is 15 residues. Germline V gives CDR1 MNHEY, CDR2 SVGAGI. Trimming removed 4 bases at V and 0 bases at J, with 9 bases between. Written as DNA, the CDR3 is TGTGCCAGCAGTTTTACCGCGGCAACTAATGAAAAACTGTTTTTT. Protein sequence: CASSFTAATNEKLFF.

This clone was counted between two and nine times. This sequence joins TRBV2 and TRBJ2-7; a weak D match, TRBD1 (5 bases). The CDR3 runs to 15 residues. V lost 4 bases and J lost 0, with 13 bases in between. CDR1 is SNHLY and CDR2 is FYNNEI in the germline V gene. The CDR3 bases are TGTGCCAGCAGTGGAGGTCAGGGAAGCTCCTACGAGCAGTACGTC. Amino acid sequence: CASSGGQGSSYEQYV.

The chain carries TRBV6-5 and TRBJ2-5; D is perhaps TRBD2 (7 bases). CDR1 is MNHEY and CDR2 is SVGAGI in the germline V gene. V lost 3 bases to trimming and J lost 4 bases, with 18 bases between them. The CDR3 runs 16 residues. The CDR3 DNA reads as TGTGCCAGCAGTTATATGTACGAGGGGGGGCGAGAGACCCAGTACTTC. This translates into CASSYMYEGGRETQYF.

This chain uses TRBV10-3 with TRBJ1-6, with D tentatively TRBD1 (5 bases). CDR3 size: 13 residues. Trimming cost V 6 bases and J 6 bases, with 9 bases left between them. The germline gives CDR1 ENHRY, CDR2 SYGVKD. The CDR3 loop is CAIRRDRNSPLHF. Here the CDR3 DNA reads TGTGCCATCAGGCGGGACCGTAATTCACCCCTCCACTTT.

This clone was detected only a few times. In DNA, the CDR3 is TGTGCCAGCAGCTTTTGGGGGACAGGGGTTAATTCACCCCTCCACTTT. Its translation: CASSFWGTGVNSPLHF. This rearrangement joins TRBV5-8 to TRBJ1-6; 10 bases are shared with TRBD1. The CDR3 extends over 16 amino acids. Germline assignment: CDR1 SGHTS and CDR2 YDEGEE. V lost 2 bases and J lost 6; bases outside the gene matches: 5. Based on the CDR3 plus reference TRBV5-8 and TRBJ1-6, the full variable domain is EAGVTQSPTHLIKTRGQQATLRCSPISGHTSVYWYQQALGLGLQFLLWYDEGEERNRGNFPPRFSGRQFPNYSSELNVNALELEDSALYLCASSFWGTGVNSPLHFGNGTRLTVT.

The chain uses TRBV7-2 and TRBJ1-1; 7 bases are a match to TRBD1. This CDR3 region has 15 residues. The germline V gene has CDR1 SGHTA and CDR2 FQGNSA. V gave up 5 bases and J gave up 4 bases; unmatched junction bases: 10. Here the CDR3 reads CASSPQGVVGTEAFF. The DNA for the CDR3 is TGTGCCAGCAGCCCTCAGGGGGTTGTGGGCACTGAAGCTTTCTTT. Complete variable domain (other parts from reference TRBV7-2 and TRBJ1-1): GAGVSQSPSNKVTEKGKDVELRCDPISGHTALYWYRQSLGQGLEFLIYFQGNSAPDKSGLPSDRFSAERTGGSVSTLTIQRTQQEDSAVYLCASSPQGVVGTEAFFGQGTRLTVV.

The chain is built from TRBV11-2 and TRBJ2-5; TRBD2 agrees at 8 bases. CDR1 SGHAT and CDR2 FQNNGV come from the germline V gene. The CDR3 loop spans 17 amino acids. V trimming: 0 bases; J trimming: 4 bases; junction bases outside the gene matches: 10. CDR3 in amino acids: CASSLDPGGGRSETQYF. CDR3 coding DNA: TGTGCCAGCAGCTTAGATCCGGGCGGGGGGAGGTCAGAGACCCAGTACTTC.

J is TRBJ1-1 and V is TRBV28; perhaps TRBD1 as D (6 bases). V was shortened by 5 bases and J by 7 bases, with 20 bases between the two germline ends. The CDR3 extends over 15 amino acids. Germline-derived CDR1 and CDR2 are MDHEN and SYDVKM. The CDR3 loop is CASSLWEGVAGEAFF. In DNA form, the CDR3 reads TGTGCCAGCAGTCTTTGGGAGGGGGTGGCGGGTGAAGCTTTCTTT. Using reference TRBV28 and TRBJ1-1 for the parts outside the CDR3, the full variable domain is DVKVTQSSRYLVKRTGEKVFLECVQDMDHENMFWYRQDPGLGLRLIYFSYDVKMKEKGDIPEGYSVSREKKERFSLILESASTNQTSMYLCASSLWEGVAGEAFFGQGTRLTVV.

The chain employs TRBV19 and TRBJ1-3, with a possible D match to TRBD1 (5 bases). With 5 bases removed from V and 7 bases from J, the gap between germline ends came to 18 bases. CDR3 size: 15 residues. Germline V CDR1 and CDR2: LNHDA, SQIVND (reference sequence). CDR3 sequence (DNA): TGTGCCAGTAGTCCCTCGGGCCCTCACAGGAACACCATATATTTT. Its protein product is CASSPSGPHRNTIYF. The complete variable domain, with remaining parts taken from reference TRBV19 and TRBJ1-3, reads DGGITQSPKYLFRKEGQNVTLSCEQNLNHDAMYWYRQDPGQGLRLIYYSQIVNDFQKGDIAEGYSVSREKKESFPLTVTSAQKNPTAFYLCASSPSGPHRNTIYFGEGSWLTVV.

The gene calls are TRBV10-1 and TRBJ2-5; TRBD2 matches at 14 bases. Germline assignment: CDR1 WNHNN and CDR2 SYGVQD (reference sequence). CDR3 length: 15 residues. J was trimmed by 11 bases and V by 5 bases; bases with no gene match: 10. The CDR3 reads CASSPGLAGAQGQYF. In DNA form, the CDR3 reads TGCGCCAGCAGTCCGGGACTAGCGGGGGCACAGGGTCAGTACTTC.

This clone has just a few counts. The chain uses TRBV5-4 and TRBJ1-2; 8 bases are shared with TRBD1. CDR1 and CDR2 (germline): SGHNT, YYREEE (reference sequence). The CDR3 loop spans 17 amino acids. Trimming cost V 4 bases and J 7 bases; bases outside gene matches: 18. CDR3 amino acids: CASSLKGQGWGLAGYTF. Written as DNA, the CDR3 is TGTGCCAGCAGCCTAAAAGGACAGGGTTGGGGTTTGGCTGGCTACACCTTC.

The chain carries TRBV6-1 and TRBJ1-2; D is ambiguous. Trimming removed 3 bases at V and 7 bases at J, with 6 bases between. The germline CDR1 and CDR2 sequences are MNHNS and SASEGT. The CDR3 loop spans 11 amino acids. This CDR3 reads CASSEFFGYTF. The CDR3, as DNA: TGTGCCAGCAGTGAGTTCTTTGGCTACACCTTC.

This chain connects TRBV6-5 to TRBJ2-3, with 7 bases fitting TRBD2. Germline CDR1 MNHEY, CDR2 SVGAGI. The CDR3 extends over 14 amino acids. V trimming: 8 bases; J trimming: 2 bases; junction bases outside the gene matches: 7. The CDR3 DNA reads as TGTGCCAGCTCTGAGCGGGGTTACACAGATACGCAGTATTTT. It specifies CASSERGYTDTQYF.

This clone was seen at least ten times. The rearrangement uses TRBV5-6 and TRBJ2-3; D ambiguous. The CDR3 runs to 12 residues. V lost 3 bases to trimming and J lost 3 bases, with 5 bases between them. Germline CDR1 and CDR2: SGHDT and YYEEEE. CDR3 DNA: TGTGCCAGCAGCTCCGGGACAGATACGCAGTATTTT. It encodes CASSSGTDTQYF.

The chain combines TRBV24-1 with TRBJ2-1, with D possibly being TRBD2 (6 bases). Trimming removed 5 bases from V and 8 bases from J, with 24 bases in between. The CDR3 consists of 17 residues. From germline, CDR1 is KGHDR and CDR2 SFDVKD. Written as DNA, the CDR3 is TGTGCCACCAGTGCCCCTTCGTCGACTAGGGGTAACGATGAGCAGTTCTTC. This gives the protein CATSAPSSTRGNDEQFF.

This clone was seen once. The chain joins TRBV10-2 to TRBJ2-1; 7 bases are a match to TRBD2. Germline CDR1 reads WSHSY; CDR2 reads SAAADI. The CDR3 is 15 amino acids. The V gene end was trimmed by 3 bases and the J gene end by 2 bases; junction bases not matched to a gene: 4. The CDR3 region is CASSDVLAAYNEQFF. The CDR3, as DNA: TGCGCCAGCAGTGATGTCCTAGCGGCCTACAATGAGCAGTTCTTC.

The rearrangement joins TRBV10-3 to TRBJ2-2; 10 bases line up with TRBD2. The ends lost 2 bases at V and 2 bases at J; junction bases unmatched: 5. Per the germline V gene, CDR1 is ENHRY and CDR2 is SYGVKD. This CDR3 contains 17 residues. The CDR3 DNA follows: TGTGCCATCAGTGAGGGGGGACTAGCGCTTAACACCGGGGAGCTGTTTTTT. Translated: CAISEGGLALNTGELFF.

The chain links TRBV18 to TRBJ2-5, with TRBD1 identical over 8 bases. This CDR3 region has 13 residues. Germline CDR1 KGHSH, CDR2 LQKENI. With V trimmed by 3 bases and J by 6 bases, 3 bases remained unmatched. This chain's CDR3 is CASSPGQAQTQYF. CDR3 bases: TGTGCCAGCTCACCGGGACAGGCCCAGACCCAGTACTTC.

The V call is TRBV28, the J call TRBJ2-1; 9 positions match TRBD1. This CDR3 is built from 15 residues. V trimming: 3 bases; J trimming: 2 bases; junction bases outside the gene matches: 2. Germline CDR1 and CDR2: MDHEN and SYDVKM. The CDR3 region has the DNA TGTGCCAGCAGTTTCGGGACAGGGACCTACAATGAGCAGTTCTTC. Protein product: CASSFGTGTYNEQFF.

This clone was detected a few times. This rearrangement joins TRBV7-9 to TRBJ1-4, with TRBD1 identical over 8 bases. Looked up from germline, CDR1 is SEHNR and CDR2 is FQNEAQ (reference sequence). This CDR3 is built from 15 residues. The junction had 6 bases not matched to a gene; V was cut back by 5 bases and J by 4 bases. Written as DNA, the CDR3 is TGTGCCAGCAGCCTTGACAGGGGTTATAATGAAAAACTGTTTTTT. It translates to CASSLDRGYNEKLFF.

This rearrangement joins TRBV11-3 to TRBJ2-1; D gene ambiguous. The CDR3 covers 11 residues. Germline CDR1 reads SGHNT; CDR2 reads YENEEA. The V end was cut by 6 bases, the J end by 9 bases, with 9 bases between. The CDR3 nucleotides are TGTGCCAGCAGTCCTGGGCGTGAGCAGTTCTTC. It translates to CASSPGREQFF.